The 31 T cell receptor beta chains below come from one sample, sequenced in a study of post-analysis software for immune sequencing data. Notes on the study in general: Roughly 5 TRBV segments were significantly more frequent in patients than in controls. TRBV5-6, TRBV5-1 and TRBV20-1 were among these segments.

Tagging with unique molecular identifiers was a feature of the TCR beta cDNA libraries. MiXCR was run by TCRdb on the PCR reads, yielding one entry per CDR3 protein. The sample lists about 200,000 distinct CDR3 sequences, over 25% occurring once. These receptors have no known antigen. Specimen: blood. The source is a girl aged 2 to 17 with multiple sclerosis.

Worth noting for this clonotype: A read error is possible here, since a much larger clone lies one base away. The V and J genes are TRBV20-1 and TRBJ2-3; D gene unclear. This CDR3 has 13 amino acids. The V end lost 5 bases, the J end lost 6 bases, and 15 bases lay between the germline ends. Germline lookup yields CDR1 DFQATT and CDR2 SNEGSKA (reference sequence). The CDR3 nucleotides are TGCAGTGCTCACGGACGCTTGGGGGATACGCAGTATTTT. Protein: CSAHGRLGDTQYF.

Of note for this clonotype: A much larger clone sits a single nucleotide away, making a read error possible. The V call is TRBV6-2 or TRBV6-3, the J call TRBJ2-7; 14 bases line up with TRBD2. V was clipped by 4 bases and J by 1 base; unmatched bases: 15. This CDR3 is built from 20 residues. Germline CDR1 is MNHEY and CDR2 is SVGEGT. CDR3 residues: CASSWGPKGLAGVGSYEQYF. The CDR3 bases are TGTGCCAGCAGTTGGGGACCGAAGGGACTAGCGGGAGTTGGGTCCTACGAGCAGTACTTC.

The chain combines TRBV29-1 with TRBJ2-1; D is unresolved. CDR3 length: 12 residues. CDR1 is SQVTM, CDR2 ANQGSEA, per germline. The CDR3 DNA sequence: TGCAGTGCCGACTCGGGTTACAATGAGCAGTTCTTC. Its translation is CSADSGYNEQFF.

This clonotype was seen many times. The chain uses TRBV18 and TRBJ2-7; a possible D gene is TRBD2 (5 bases). The CDR3 covers 14 residues. CDR1 and CDR2 (germline): KGHSH, LQKENI. Trimming took 3 bases from V and 0 from J, leaving 9 bases between them. Written as DNA, the CDR3 is TGTGCCAGCTCACCGCTTCGGGGCTCCTACGAGCAGTACTTC. Translation: CASSPLRGSYEQYF.

The chain recombines TRBV14 with TRBJ2-5; D remains unclear. From germline, CDR1 is SGHDN and CDR2 FVKESK. Trimming removed 1 base from V and 6 bases from J, with 6 bases in between. This CDR3 has 12 residues. CDR3 sequence (DNA): TGTGCCAGCAGCCAAGGTCAGAAGACCCAGTACTTC. Encoded protein: CASSQGQKTQYF.

As regards this clonotype: This may come from a read error, since a much larger clone is one base off. The V and J genes are TRBV20-1 and TRBJ2-7; D not certain. The CDR3 spans 15 residues. From germline, CDR1 is DFQATT and CDR2 SNEGSKA (reference sequence). This chain's CDR3 is CSARDQVAMTYERYF. The CDR3 nucleotides are TGCAGTGCTAGAGATCAGGTTGCAATGACCTACGAGCGGTACTTC.

This chain uses TRBV20-1 with TRBJ1-1, with 7 nucleotides matching TRBD1. Per germline, CDR1 DFQATT and CDR2 SNEGSKA (reference sequence). The CDR3 is made up of 13 amino acids. V shed 3 bases and J 0 bases; nucleotides not matched to a gene: 1. DNA for the CDR3: TGCAGTGCTAGTCAGGGGGTGAACACTGAAGCTTTCTTT. Translated: CSASQGVNTEAFF.

The chain is built from TRBV28 and TRBJ1-6; D not resolved. Germline values: CDR1 MDHEN, CDR2 SYDVKM. This CDR3 contains 15 residues. Trimming cost V 6 bases and J 0 bases, with 9 bases left between them. The CDR3 DNA is TGTGCCAGCAGACCAAGGATCTCCTATAATTCACCCCTCCACTTT. Residues: CASRPRISYNSPLHF.

The chain links TRBV5-6 to TRBJ1-4, with D possibly being TRBD1 (6 bases). The CDR3 sequence is 15 residues long. Germline CDR1 reads SGHDT; CDR2 reads YYEEEE. Trimming stripped 0 bases from V and 6 bases from J, with 12 bases between. As DNA, the CDR3 is TGTGCCAGCAGCTTGGGGTCGGGGGCCTATGAAAAACTGTTTTTT. It codes for CASSLGSGAYEKLFF.

The chain links TRBV12-3 or TRBV12-4 to TRBJ1-5; a weak D match, TRBD1 (6 bases). V lost 7 bases, J lost 4 bases, and 17 bases lay in between. This CDR3 spans 15 amino acids. The CDR3 DNA is TGTGCCAGCACCCCCGGGACACAACCTAATCAGCCCCAGCATTTT. It codes for CASTPGTQPNQPQHF.

A few counts support this clonotype. This chain joins TRBV20-1 and TRBJ2-1; D gene uncertain. Germline V lookup: CDR1 DFQATT, CDR2 SNEGSKA (reference sequence). Trimming left V 1 base short and J 3 bases short, with 1 base between. The CDR3 extends over 11 amino acids. The CDR3 reads CSARGYNEQFF. CDR3 in DNA: TGCAGTGCTAGAGGCTACAATGAGCAGTTCTTC.

Many counts were recorded for this clonotype. CDR3: CASSEASIGVAGGSYNEQFF. For the CDR3, the DNA is TGTGCCAGCAGTGAAGCCTCAATTGGGGTAGCGGGAGGTTCCTACAATGAGCAGTTCTTC. The chain employs TRBV2 and TRBJ2-1; 10 bases map to TRBD2. Germline-derived CDR1 and CDR2 are SNHLY and FYNNEI. V lost 0 bases, J lost 1 base, and 12 bases stayed unmatched. The CDR3 is 20 residues long.

This clonotype came up a few times. V is TRBV20-1 and J is TRBJ2-1; D unclear. The germline CDR1 and CDR2 sequences are DFQATT and SNEGSKA (reference sequence). V dropped 4 bases and J dropped 0 bases, with 10 bases sitting between them. The CDR3 runs to 14 residues. The CDR3 region is CSAMAISSYNEQFF. The DNA of the CDR3 is TGCAGTGCTATGGCGATTAGCTCCTACAATGAGCAGTTCTTC.

The V call is TRBV29-1, the J call TRBJ1-2, with TRBD1 identical over 10 bases. Germline V lookup: CDR1 SQVTM, CDR2 ANQGSEA. Trimming cost V 4 bases and J 8 bases; bases outside gene matches: 1. This CDR3 spans 11 amino acids. CDR3 sequence (DNA): TGCAGCGTTGTGACAGGGGGCGGCTACACCTTC. It specifies CSVVTGGGYTF.

V usage is TRBV7-8 and J usage is TRBJ1-5; D not certain. The CDR3 sequence is 16 residues long. Germline CDR1 is SGHVS and CDR2 is FQNEAQ. V dropped 0 bases and J dropped 1 base, with 10 bases sitting between them. In nucleotides, the CDR3 is TGTGCCAGCAGCTTAGCGCGGGAAGTCAGCAATCAGCCCCAGCATTTT. Residues: CASSLAREVSNQPQHF.

In its sample, this clonotype was seen a few times. This chain connects TRBV27 to TRBJ1-2; maybe TRBD1 (5 bases). Trimming removed 3 bases from V and 4 bases from J, with 12 bases in between. CDR3 length equals 14 residues. Germline CDR1 MNHEY, CDR2 SMNVEV (reference sequence). In DNA form, the CDR3 reads TGTGCCAGCAGTTTTAGTAGGGGTTTCTATGGCTACACCTTC. Residues: CASSFSRGFYGYTF.

The rearrangement joins TRBV14 to TRBJ2-7, with 7 positions matching TRBD1. Germline V gene lookup returns CDR1 SGHDN and CDR2 FVKESK. The CDR3 totals 16 residues. V dropped 2 bases and J dropped 5; count of bases not matched to a gene: 12. The CDR3 protein is CASSQSRDSLRNEQYF. The CDR3 coding sequence is TGTGCCAGCAGCCAAAGCCGGGACAGCCTTCGGAACGAGCAGTACTTC.

This clonotype was seen a handful of times. The rearrangement uses TRBV2 and TRBJ2-5, with TRBD1 matching over 8 bases. This CDR3 has 14 amino acids. The J segment lost 4 bases and the V segment lost 7 bases, leaving 8 bases of the junction unmatched. Germline loops: CDR1 SNHLY, CDR2 FYNNEI. In DNA form, the CDR3 reads TGTGCCAGCACCCCGACAGGGGTCCCAGAGACCCAGTACTTC. Protein product: CASTPTGVPETQYF. Full variable domain (remainder filled in from reference TRBV2 and TRBJ2-5): EPEVTQTPSHQVTQMGQEVILRCVPISNHLYFYWYRQILGQKVEFLVSFYNNEISEKSEIFDDQFSVERPDGSNFTLKIRSTKLEDSAMYFCASTPTGVPETQYFGPGTRLLVL.

V is TRBV7-9 and J is TRBJ1-1; D may be TRBD1 (6 bases). Between the trimmed V and J ends, which lost 3 bases and 1 base, there was a span of 15 bases. Germline assignment: CDR1 SEHNR and CDR2 FQNEAQ (reference sequence). The CDR3 extends over 16 amino acids. The CDR3 bases are TGTGCCAGCAGCTTGGGCCGAGGGGGGCCGAACACTGAAGCTTTCTTT. This gives the protein CASSLGRGGPNTEAFF. Filled out from reference TRBV7-9 and TRBJ1-1, the complete variable domain reads DTGVSQNPRHKITKRGQNVTFRCDPISEHNRLYWYRQTLGQGPEFLTYFQNEAQLEKSRLLSDRFSAERPKGSFSTLEIQRTEQGDSAMYLCASSLGRGGPNTEAFFGQGTRLTVV.

Worth noting for this clonotype: This clone may be a read error of a much larger clone one base away. The rearrangement links TRBV12-3 or TRBV12-4 to TRBJ1-2; tentative D call: TRBD1 (5 bases). The CDR3 has 13 residues. CDR3: CTTRWRGVYGYTF. The DNA for the CDR3 is TGTACCACCCGATGGAGGGGAGTCTATGGCTACACCTTC.

To note about this clonotype: A junction boundary mismatches the germline segment, possibly from a read error. V and J are TRBV5-1 and TRBJ1-1; D ambiguous. CDR3 size: 14 residues. Germline lookup yields CDR1 SGHRS and CDR2 YFSETQ. The CDR3 DNA follows: TGCGCCGGCAGCTTGGCGTCCCGGGACACTGAAGCTTTCTTT. This translates into CAGSLASRDTEAFF.

This clonotype has only a few counts. V gene TRBV12-3 or TRBV12-4 combines with J gene TRBJ1-3; TRBD1 agrees at 9 bases. Trimming removed 11 bases from V and 6 bases from J; junction bases left unmatched: 11. The CDR3 sequence is 14 residues long. CDR3 loop: CAGRPGTGLNTIYF. For the CDR3, the DNA is TGTGCCGGACGTCCGGGGACAGGGCTAAACACCATATATTTT.

This clonotype was found a few times. The gene calls are TRBV27 and TRBJ1-2; tentative D call: TRBD1 (6 bases). Trimming took off 0 bases at V and 8 bases at J, with 19 bases between the two ends. CDR3 length: 16 amino acids. The germline V gene encodes CDR1 MNHEY and CDR2 SMNVEV (reference sequence). In nucleotides, the CDR3 is TGTGCCAGCAGTTTATCTTACGGGGGAACAGGGACCGGCTACACCTTC. Encoded protein: CASSLSYGGTGTGYTF.

The V call is TRBV28, the J call TRBJ2-3; D uncertain. V was trimmed by 3 bases and J by 1 base, leaving 8 bases between them. Germline CDR1 is MDHEN and CDR2 is SYDVKM. This CDR3 has 14 residues. CDR3 residues: CASSLGKRTDTQYF. The CDR3 coding sequence is TGTGCCAGCAGTTTGGGAAAACGCACAGATACGCAGTATTTT.

The chain employs TRBV18 and TRBJ2-7, with TRBD1 identical over 8 bases. CDR3 size: 14 residues. CDR1 is KGHSH, CDR2 LQKENI, per germline. V was pared by 5 bases and J by 3 bases, with 6 bases of the junction left unmatched. The CDR3 DNA is TGTGCCAGCTCATCCGGGACAGGCTTCTACGAGCAGTACTTC. The encoded protein is CASSSGTGFYEQYF.

The rearrangement uses TRBV18 and TRBJ1-2; a possible D gene is TRBD1 (5 bases). Germline loops: CDR1 KGHSH, CDR2 LQKENI. CDR3 length: 13 residues. V was clipped by 3 bases and J by 5 bases, with 10 bases between them. The CDR3 loop is CASSPGERYGYTF. The CDR3 DNA is TGTGCCAGCTCACCGGGGGAGCGGTATGGCTACACCTTC.

This clonotype was seen many times. V is TRBV20-1 and J is TRBJ2-5, with 14 nucleotides matching TRBD2. Germline-derived CDR1 and CDR2 are DFQATT and SNEGSKA (reference sequence). The CDR3 extends over 15 amino acids. Trimming took 8 bases from V and 5 from J; bases not matched to a gene: 10. DNA for the CDR3: TGCAGTTCAAGACTAGCGGGGGGGCCGGGGGAGACCCAGTACTTC. Amino acid sequence: CSSRLAGGPGETQYF.

J is TRBJ1-4 and V is TRBV12-3 or TRBV12-4; no clear D gene. The CDR3 has 16 amino acids. Trimming removed 3 bases at V and 4 bases at J, with 15 bases between. The CDR3 protein is CASSFSSGTYNEKLFF. CDR3 DNA sequence: TGTGCCAGCAGTTTCTCTTCGGGAACTTATAATGAAAAACTGTTTTTT.

This clonotype has a count of ten or more. This chain connects TRBV20-1 to TRBJ2-5; 12 bases line up with TRBD2. The germline gives CDR1 DFQATT, CDR2 SNEGSKA (reference sequence). J was trimmed by 3 bases and V by 0 bases; bases with no gene match: 8. There are 17 residues in the CDR3. The CDR3 DNA reads TGCAGTGCTAGAGATTTTGGACTAGCGGGAATTGAAGAGACCCAGTACTTC. Translated, it gives CSARDFGLAGIEETQYF.

The chain carries TRBV30 and TRBJ1-5; D is unresolved. The CDR3 sequence is 14 residues long. The germline V gene has CDR1 GTSNPN and CDR2 SVGIG (reference sequence). With 3 bases removed from V and 2 bases from J, the gap between germline ends came to 11 bases. The CDR3 sequence is CAWSPKWGNQPQHF. The CDR3 DNA is TGTGCCTGGAGCCCTAAGTGGGGCAATCAGCCCCAGCATTTT.

Note on this clonotype: A much larger clone lies one base from this, so it may be a read error. CDR3 coding DNA: TGCAGTGCTGGCGTCCCTCTAGGCAATGAGCAGTTCTTC. It codes for CSAGVPLGNEQFF. V and J are TRBV20-1 and TRBJ2-1; D unclear. Per the germline V gene, CDR1 is DFQATT and CDR2 is SNEGSKA (reference sequence). V lost 5 bases and J 6 bases, leaving 14 bases between the germline ends. This CDR3 contains 13 residues.